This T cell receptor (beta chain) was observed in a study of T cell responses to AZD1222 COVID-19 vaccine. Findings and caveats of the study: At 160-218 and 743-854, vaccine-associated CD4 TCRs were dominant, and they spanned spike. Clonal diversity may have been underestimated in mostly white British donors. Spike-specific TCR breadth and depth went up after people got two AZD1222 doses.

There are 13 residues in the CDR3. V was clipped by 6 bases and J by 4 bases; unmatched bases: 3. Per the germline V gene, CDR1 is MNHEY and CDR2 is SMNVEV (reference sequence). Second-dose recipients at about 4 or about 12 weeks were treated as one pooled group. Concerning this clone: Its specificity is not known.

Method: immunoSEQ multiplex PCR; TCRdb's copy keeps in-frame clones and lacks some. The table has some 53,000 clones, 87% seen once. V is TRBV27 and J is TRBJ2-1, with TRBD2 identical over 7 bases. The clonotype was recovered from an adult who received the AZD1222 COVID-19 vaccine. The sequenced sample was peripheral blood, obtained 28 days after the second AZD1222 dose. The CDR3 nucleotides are TGTGCCAGCAGGATTAGCGGGTACAATGAGCAGTTCTTC. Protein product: CASRISGYNEQFF.